The 18 T cell receptor beta chains below come from one sample, sequenced in a study of CD8+ T cells in alopecia areata. Reverse transcription of extracted RNA yielded cDNA, which provided the sequencing template. The method was immunoSEQ multiplex PCR; TCRdb's version includes in-frame clones alone and lacks a portion of them. The table has some 130,000 clones, around 60% seen once. The input for sequencing was CD4+ T cells sorted from blood, taken at week 0. Every receptor here comes from a human donor with alopecia areata.

The chain links TRBV11-2 to TRBJ2-5, with D unclear. Trimming cost V 1 base and J 2 bases, with 5 bases left between them. Germline CDR1 SGHAT, CDR2 FQNNGV. This CDR3 has 13 residues. The CDR3 region has the DNA TGTGCCAGCAGCTTAGGACAACAAGAGACCCAGTACTTC. It codes for CASSLGQQETQYF.

The V gene is TRBV5-1, the J gene TRBJ2-5; no reliable D call. From germline, CDR1 is SGHRS and CDR2 YFSETQ. V gave up 0 bases and J gave up 5 bases, with 14 bases separating them. The CDR3 has 15 amino acids. The CDR3 sequence is CASSLGGLMEETQYF. The CDR3, as DNA: TGCGCCAGCAGCTTGGGGGGTCTCATGGAGGAGACCCAGTACTTC.

In its sample, this clone ranks as medium-sized. CDR3 sequence: CSVERDTDTQYF. The CDR3 DNA reads as TGCAGCGTTGAAAGGGACACAGATACGCAGTATTTT. The gene calls are TRBV29-1 and TRBJ2-3; no clear D gene. V lost 2 bases to trimming and J lost 2 bases, with 5 bases between them. The CDR3 runs to 12 residues. CDR1 is SQVTM, CDR2 ANQGSEA, per germline.

This clone appeared a few times. The chain links TRBV7-2 to TRBJ2-7; tentatively, D is TRBD1 (6 bases). The CDR3 length is 15 residues. Trimming stripped 0 bases from V and 0 bases from J, with 9 bases between. Germline values: CDR1 SGHTA, CDR2 FQGNSA. Here the CDR3 reads CASSLARDNSYEQYF. In DNA form, the CDR3 reads TGTGCCAGCAGCTTAGCCCGGGACAACTCCTACGAGCAGTACTTC.

As DNA, the CDR3 is TGCAGCGTATACAGGGGGGACACTGAAGCTTTCTTT. It encodes CSVYRGDTEAFF. The V and J genes are TRBV29-1 and TRBJ1-1; 8 bases align to TRBD1. This CDR3 is built from 12 residues. CDR1 is SQVTM and CDR2 is ANQGSEA in the germline V gene. Trimming at V came to 6 bases and at J to 3 bases, leaving 3 bases not matched to a gene.

On this clone: The same CDR3 is also encoded by other DNA sequences in this sample. The CDR3 loop is CASSSTSSGNTIYF. In nucleotides, the CDR3 is TGTGCCAGCAGTTCGACAAGCTCTGGAAACACCATATATTTT. The chain employs TRBV27 and TRBJ1-3; D is unresolved. The CDR3 consists of 14 residues. Trimming pared 4 bases from V and 0 bases from J, leaving 7 bases between. Germline V gene lookup returns CDR1 MNHEY and CDR2 SMNVEV (reference sequence).

V usage is TRBV29-1 and J usage is TRBJ1-2, with TRBD1 matching 10 bases. This CDR3 region has 12 residues. CDR1 SQVTM and CDR2 ANQGSEA come from the germline V gene. Trimming took 6 bases from V and 7 from J; bases not matched to a gene: 5. The CDR3 spells CSVRTGGFGYTF. The CDR3, as DNA: TGCAGCGTACGGACAGGGGGTTTTGGCTACACCTTC.

The CDR3: CASSQQEPAGLGTGELFF. The CDR3 coding sequence is TGCGCCAGCAGCCAACAGGAACCAGCGGGATTGGGCACCGGGGAGCTGTTTTTT. The genes are TRBV5-1 and TRBJ2-2; 7 bases align to TRBD2. This CDR3 region has 18 residues. The germline V gene encodes CDR1 SGHRS and CDR2 YFSETQ. V lost 4 bases, J lost 4 bases, and 16 bases stayed unmatched.

This clone was seen a few times. The chain combines TRBV7-9 with TRBJ2-1, with 12 bases identical to TRBD2. Germline V lookup: CDR1 SEHNR, CDR2 FQNEAQ (reference sequence). The CDR3 has 15 amino acids. The trim removed 4 bases at V and 3 bases at J, leaving 1 base unmatched. The CDR3 DNA reads as TGTGCCAGCAGCTCGGGACTAGCGGGCTACAATGAGCAGTTCTTC. This gives the protein CASSSGLAGYNEQFF.

The V call is TRBV25-1, the J call TRBJ2-7; a weak D match, TRBD1 (5 bases). V was trimmed by 3 bases and J by 7 bases, leaving 22 bases between them. The V gene's germline CDR1 is MGHDK and CDR2 SYGVNS. The CDR3 is 16 amino acids. This chain's CDR3 is CASSETFVQGLGEQYF. Written as DNA, the CDR3 is TGTGCCAGCAGTGAGACTTTTGTTCAGGGCCTAGGGGAGCAGTACTTC.

The rearrangement joins TRBV7-2 to TRBJ2-7; TRBD2 agrees at 9 bases. Germline values: CDR1 SGHTA, CDR2 FQGNSA. This CDR3 is built from 17 residues. With V trimmed by 1 base and J by 0 bases, 7 bases remained unmatched. This chain's CDR3 is CASSLVASGVASYEQYF. CDR3 in DNA: TGTGCCAGCAGCTTAGTGGCTAGCGGGGTGGCCTCCTACGAGCAGTACTTC.

This sequence joins TRBV18 and TRBJ2-3, with 12 bases matching TRBD2. With 4 bases clipped from V and 2 bases from J, the junction kept 7 bases outside the gene matches. From germline, CDR1 is KGHSH and CDR2 LQKENI. The CDR3 loop spans 17 amino acids. The CDR3 coding sequence is TGTGCCAGCTCACTCCGACTAGCGGGAGACCTCACAGATACGCAGTATTTT. It encodes CASSLRLAGDLTDTQYF. The full variable domain, completed using reference TRBV18 and TRBJ2-3, is NAGVMQNPRHLVRRRGQEARLRCSPMKGHSHVYWYRQLPEEGLKFMVYLQKENIIDESGMPKERFSAEFPKEGPSILRIQQVVRGDSAAYFCASSLRLAGDLTDTQYFGPGTRLTVL.

The chain uses TRBV4-3 and TRBJ2-7; D tentatively reads TRBD1 or TRBD2 (5 bases each). The V gene lost 4 bases and the J gene lost 6 bases, with 19 bases spanning the gap. Per germline, CDR1 LGHNA and CDR2 YSLEER. The CDR3 is 15 amino acids. The CDR3, as DNA: TGCGCCAGCAGCCGGGACGTCCAAATTCAGGGCGAGCAGTACTTC. The encoded protein is CASSRDVQIQGEQYF.

The chain carries TRBV15 and TRBJ1-2; D is undetermined. The CDR3 extends over 13 amino acids. V was clipped by 0 bases and J by 7 bases, with 9 bases between them. The germline V gene has CDR1 LNHNV and CDR2 YYDKDF (reference sequence). The DNA for the CDR3 is TGTGCCACCAGCAGAGATTTCATGGGTGGCTACACCTTC. Translated: CATSRDFMGGYTF.

The chain links TRBV5-1 to TRBJ2-7; weak D call: TRBD2 (5 bases). Trimming left V 1 base short and J 0 bases short, with 14 bases between. The CDR3 is 16 residues long. Per germline, CDR1 SGHRS and CDR2 YFSETQ. CDR3 sequence: CASSLTAGGSSYEQYF. The DNA for the CDR3 is TGCGCCAGCAGCTTGACCGCGGGCGGTTCCTCCTACGAGCAGTACTTC.

The V and J genes are TRBV9 and TRBJ1-3; a weak D match, TRBD1 (6 bases). Germline V lookup: CDR1 SGDLS, CDR2 YYNGEE. Trimming shortened V by 3 bases and J by 0 bases, and 10 bases separated the two germline ends. The CDR3 runs to 15 residues. The CDR3 nucleotides are TGTGCCAGCAGCGGTCAAGGGGGCTCTGGAAACACCATATATTTT. This encodes CASSGQGGSGNTIYF.

The DNA of the CDR3 is TGTGCCAGCAGCCCCGGACTAGCGGGAAACACCGGGGAGCTGTTTTTT. It translates to CASSPGLAGNTGELFF. The chain carries TRBV9 and TRBJ2-2; TRBD2 aligns across 12 bases. The CDR3 has 16 amino acids. Trimming at V came to 4 bases and at J to 2 bases, leaving 3 bases not matched to a gene. In germline, CDR1 is SGDLS, CDR2 YYNGEE.

V gene TRBV5-4 combines with J gene TRBJ1-1; D unresolved. V shed 2 bases and J shed 5 bases, with 4 bases lying between them. Looked up from germline, CDR1 is SGHNT and CDR2 is YYREEE (reference sequence). This CDR3 comprises 11 residues. CDR3 DNA: TGTGCCAGCAGCTTTTATACTGAAGCTTTCTTT. Amino acids: CASSFYTEAFF.